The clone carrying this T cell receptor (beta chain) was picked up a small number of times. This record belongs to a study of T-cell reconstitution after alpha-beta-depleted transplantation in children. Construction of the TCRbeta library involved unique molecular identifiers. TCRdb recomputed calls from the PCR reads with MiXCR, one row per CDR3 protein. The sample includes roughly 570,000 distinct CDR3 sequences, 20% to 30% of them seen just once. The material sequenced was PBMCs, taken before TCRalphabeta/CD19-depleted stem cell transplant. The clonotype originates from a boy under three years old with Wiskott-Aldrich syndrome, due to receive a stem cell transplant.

CDR3 in amino acids: CASSLKNRQGAREQFF. For the CDR3, the DNA is TGCGCCAGCAGCTTGAAAAACCGGCAGGGGGCTAGGGAGCAGTTCTTC. The V and J genes are TRBV5-1 and TRBJ2-1; 8 bases align to TRBD1. CDR1 SGHRS and CDR2 YFSETQ come from the germline V gene. V gave up 1 base and J gave up 10 bases; unmatched junction bases: 13. This CDR3 region has 16 residues.